Below are 4 T cell receptor beta chains sequenced from a single sample in a study of beta chain features in type 1 diabetes. Expressed TCRB transcripts were sequenced because the entire RNA isolate underwent reverse transcription. Sequencing used immunoSEQ multiplex PCR; TCRdb keeps in-frame clones, though not all of them. The sample comprises 150,000 to 200,000 clones, 7% to 10% of which are singletons, and about 2.1% rests with the top ten. The sample was central memory CD4+ T cells from blood. The receptors come from a woman younger than 35 in good health.

In this sample, this clone turned up a few times. The chain has TRBV2 and TRBJ2-5, with D perhaps TRBD1 (6 bases). V lost 3 bases to trimming and J lost 7 bases, with 9 bases between them. CDR1 is SNHLY, CDR2 FYNNEI, per germline. This CDR3 region has 12 residues. This CDR3 reads CASSDRGWTQYF. The CDR3 bases are TGTGCCAGCAGTGACAGGGGTTGGACCCAGTACTTC.

This clone occurred a few times. CDR3 residues: CASSKKLPLLPGDYEQYF. The CDR3 DNA follows: TGTGCCAGCAGCAAGAAGCTACCCCTCCTACCGGGTGACTACGAGCAGTACTTC. The chain is built from TRBV21-1 and TRBJ2-7; the D call TRBD2 from the table was never checked on the DNA. TRBV21-1 counts as a pseudogene. The CDR3 covers 18 residues.

The CDR3 nucleotides are TGTGCCTGGAGTAAGAAGGGGCAAGGAACCGGGGAGCTGTTTTTT. Translation gives CAWSKKGQGTGELFF. The V call is TRBV30, the J call TRBJ2-2, with D tentatively TRBD1 (5 bases). The CDR3 runs to 15 residues. Germline CDR1 is GTSNPN and CDR2 is SVGIG (reference sequence). Trimming left V 2 bases short and J 5 bases short, with 15 bases between.

This clone was observed a handful of times. The chain joins TRBV29-1 to TRBJ1-2; D gene unclear. The V end was cut by 1 base, the J end by 4 bases, with 7 bases between. Germline assignment: CDR1 SQVTM and CDR2 ANQGSEA. The CDR3 contains 12 residues. The CDR3 loop reads CSVEVQIYGYTF. CDR3 DNA sequence: TGCAGCGTTGAAGTACAGATCTATGGCTACACCTTC. Full variable domain (missing parts from reference TRBV29-1 and TRBJ1-2): SAVISQKPSRDICQRGTSLTIQCQVDSQVTMMFWYRQQPGQSLTLIATANQGSEATYESGFVIDKFPISRPNLTFSTLTVSNMSPEDSSIYLCSVEVQIYGYTFGSGTRLTVV.